This T cell receptor (beta chain) was profiled in a study of blood T cell repertoires in COVID-19. Allocation to cohorts depended on clinical history reported by the participants. Per the original data handling: Estimation of nucleated cell counts was performed using reference gene primer amplification. Only in-frame clones appear in the TCRdb table, and some are missing; sequencing was by immunoSEQ multiplex PCR. That table supplies the V and J calls and clone size; D and trimming were determined from the DNA. The data show about 400,000 clones, roughly 86% seen once. The germline V gene encodes CDR1 LNHDA and CDR2 SQIVND (reference sequence). V gave up 4 bases and J gave up 4 bases, with 17 bases separating them. The CDR3 is made up of 15 amino acids.

This chain joins TRBV19 and TRBJ2-7; D possibly corresponds to TRBD1 (6 bases). Sequencing used PBMCs or T cells enriched from blood (not recorded which). The sequence derives from a woman between 40 and 55 years old with acute COVID-19. The CDR3: CASSSSNRAGYEQYF. As DNA, the CDR3 is TGTGCCAGTAGTAGTAGTAACAGGGCTGGTTACGAGCAGTACTTC.